The 8 T cell receptor beta chains presented below share a single source sample, sequenced in a study of T cells in Graves' hyperthyroidism and ophthalmopathy. The investigators amplified TCR beta CDR3 regions from RNA transcripts. RT-PCR in the first round (using the HTBI primer set) targeted the TCR CDR3. TCRdb ran MiXCR on the multiplex PCR reads and lists one entry per CDR3 protein. This table has around 300,000 distinct CDR3 sequences, roughly a fifth appearing once. The sequenced sample consisted of blood. The source of these receptors is a middle-aged man with Graves' ophthalmopathy.

V usage is TRBV25-1 and J usage is TRBJ2-5; no clear D gene. This CDR3 contains 13 residues. V lost 5 bases, J lost 5 bases, and 12 bases lay in between. Germline-derived CDR1 and CDR2 are MGHDK and SYGVNS. This CDR3 is CASSFGFQETQYF. The CDR3 bases are TGTGCCAGCAGTTTTGGTTTCCAGGAGACCCAGTACTTC.

This clonotype came up many times. The chain joins TRBV7-9 to TRBJ2-1; D gene uncertain. Trimming took off 2 bases at V and 5 bases at J, with 13 bases between the two ends. The CDR3 loop spans 15 amino acids. Germline V gene data show CDR1 as SEHNR and CDR2 as FQNEAQ (reference sequence). CDR3 region: CASSLFRTANNEQFF. CDR3 coding DNA: TGTGCCAGCAGCTTATTTAGGACGGCCAACAATGAGCAGTTCTTC.

The sample holds many counts of this clonotype. The J gene is TRBJ2-1, the V gene TRBV7-2; 7 bases agree with TRBD2. Germline V CDR1 and CDR2: SGHTA, FQGNSA. The CDR3 sequence is 14 residues long. Trimming took 6 bases from V and 5 from J; bases not matched to a gene: 7. CDR3 sequence (DNA): TGTGCCAGCAGTCCGTACGGGGGGAACAATGAGCAGTTCTTC. Translating it yields CASSPYGGNNEQFF.

V is TRBV11-2 and J is TRBJ2-3; 8 positions agree with TRBD1. The CDR3 sequence is 16 residues long. V trimming: 5 bases; J trimming: 0 bases; junction bases outside the gene matches: 7. From germline, CDR1 is SGHAT and CDR2 FQNNGV. The CDR3 DNA follows: TGTGCCAGCAGCCCTGGGACAGGAACTAGCACAGATACGCAGTATTTT. It encodes CASSPGTGTSTDTQYF.

The chain is built from TRBV6-1 and TRBJ1-4; D is possibly TRBD1 (6 bases). Trimming pared 6 bases from V and 4 bases from J, leaving 15 bases between. Germline CDR1 and CDR2: MNHNS and SASEGT. The CDR3 extends over 15 amino acids. The CDR3 sequence is CASRVTTGRNEKLFF. The CDR3 DNA reads TGTGCCAGCAGAGTTACGACAGGTCGTAATGAAAAACTGTTTTTT.

This clonotype was seen only a few times. The gene calls are TRBV7-9 and TRBJ2-2, with unresolved D. Trimming left V 4 bases short and J 0 bases short, with 12 bases between. The CDR3 length is 16 residues. Germline V gives CDR1 SEHNR, CDR2 FQNEAQ (reference sequence). CDR3: CASSYNERANTGELFF. The CDR3 DNA reads as TGTGCCAGCAGCTACAATGAGAGAGCGAACACCGGGGAGCTGTTTTTT.

The sample holds many counts of this clonotype. V usage is TRBV11-2 and J usage is TRBJ2-1; D may be TRBD2 (6 bases). Trimming shortened V by 5 bases and J by 0 bases, and 26 bases separated the two germline ends. The length of the CDR3 is 20 residues. Germline CDR1 reads SGHAT; CDR2 reads FQNNGV. The CDR3 nucleotides are TGTGCCAGCAGCCTCTCGGGGAAACCGGGGGAAACCTTCTCCTACAATGAGCAGTTCTTC. Translating gives CASSLSGKPGETFSYNEQFF.

This clonotype was counted ten times or more. The chain links TRBV28 to TRBJ1-1; D may be TRBD1 (6 bases). V was cut by 10 bases and J by 3 bases, with 18 bases left in between. CDR1 MDHEN and CDR2 SYDVKM come from the germline V gene. The CDR3 extends over 14 amino acids. The CDR3 coding sequence is TGTGCCACCTCTCTAGGGGGTCTGTACACTGAAGCTTTCTTT. Translating gives CATSLGGLYTEAFF.